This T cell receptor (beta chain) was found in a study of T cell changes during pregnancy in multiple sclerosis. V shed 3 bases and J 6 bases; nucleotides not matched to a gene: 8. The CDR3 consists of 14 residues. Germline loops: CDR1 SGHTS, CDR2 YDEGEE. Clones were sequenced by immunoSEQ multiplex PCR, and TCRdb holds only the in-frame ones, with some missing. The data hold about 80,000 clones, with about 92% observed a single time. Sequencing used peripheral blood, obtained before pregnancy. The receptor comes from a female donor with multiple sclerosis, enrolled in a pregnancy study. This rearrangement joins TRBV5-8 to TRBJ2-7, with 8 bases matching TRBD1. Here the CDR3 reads CASSSGQGWREQYF. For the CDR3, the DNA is TGTGCCAGCAGCTCCGGACAGGGTTGGCGCGAGCAGTACTTC.